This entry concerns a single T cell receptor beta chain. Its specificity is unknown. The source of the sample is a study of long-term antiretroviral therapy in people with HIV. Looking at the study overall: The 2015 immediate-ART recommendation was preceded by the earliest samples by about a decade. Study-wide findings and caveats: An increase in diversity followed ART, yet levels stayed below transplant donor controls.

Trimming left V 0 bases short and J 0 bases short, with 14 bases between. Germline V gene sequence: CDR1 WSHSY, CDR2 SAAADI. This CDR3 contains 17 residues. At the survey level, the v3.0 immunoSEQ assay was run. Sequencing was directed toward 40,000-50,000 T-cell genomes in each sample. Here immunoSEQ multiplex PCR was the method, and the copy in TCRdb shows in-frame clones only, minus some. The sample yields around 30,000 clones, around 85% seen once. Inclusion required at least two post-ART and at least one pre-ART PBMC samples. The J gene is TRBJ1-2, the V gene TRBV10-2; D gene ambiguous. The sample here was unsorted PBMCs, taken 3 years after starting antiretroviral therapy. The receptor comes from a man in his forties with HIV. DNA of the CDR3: TGCGCCAGCAGTGAGTCGGTCCCATATCGGGCTAACTATGGCTACACCTTC. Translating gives CASSESVPYRANYGYTF.